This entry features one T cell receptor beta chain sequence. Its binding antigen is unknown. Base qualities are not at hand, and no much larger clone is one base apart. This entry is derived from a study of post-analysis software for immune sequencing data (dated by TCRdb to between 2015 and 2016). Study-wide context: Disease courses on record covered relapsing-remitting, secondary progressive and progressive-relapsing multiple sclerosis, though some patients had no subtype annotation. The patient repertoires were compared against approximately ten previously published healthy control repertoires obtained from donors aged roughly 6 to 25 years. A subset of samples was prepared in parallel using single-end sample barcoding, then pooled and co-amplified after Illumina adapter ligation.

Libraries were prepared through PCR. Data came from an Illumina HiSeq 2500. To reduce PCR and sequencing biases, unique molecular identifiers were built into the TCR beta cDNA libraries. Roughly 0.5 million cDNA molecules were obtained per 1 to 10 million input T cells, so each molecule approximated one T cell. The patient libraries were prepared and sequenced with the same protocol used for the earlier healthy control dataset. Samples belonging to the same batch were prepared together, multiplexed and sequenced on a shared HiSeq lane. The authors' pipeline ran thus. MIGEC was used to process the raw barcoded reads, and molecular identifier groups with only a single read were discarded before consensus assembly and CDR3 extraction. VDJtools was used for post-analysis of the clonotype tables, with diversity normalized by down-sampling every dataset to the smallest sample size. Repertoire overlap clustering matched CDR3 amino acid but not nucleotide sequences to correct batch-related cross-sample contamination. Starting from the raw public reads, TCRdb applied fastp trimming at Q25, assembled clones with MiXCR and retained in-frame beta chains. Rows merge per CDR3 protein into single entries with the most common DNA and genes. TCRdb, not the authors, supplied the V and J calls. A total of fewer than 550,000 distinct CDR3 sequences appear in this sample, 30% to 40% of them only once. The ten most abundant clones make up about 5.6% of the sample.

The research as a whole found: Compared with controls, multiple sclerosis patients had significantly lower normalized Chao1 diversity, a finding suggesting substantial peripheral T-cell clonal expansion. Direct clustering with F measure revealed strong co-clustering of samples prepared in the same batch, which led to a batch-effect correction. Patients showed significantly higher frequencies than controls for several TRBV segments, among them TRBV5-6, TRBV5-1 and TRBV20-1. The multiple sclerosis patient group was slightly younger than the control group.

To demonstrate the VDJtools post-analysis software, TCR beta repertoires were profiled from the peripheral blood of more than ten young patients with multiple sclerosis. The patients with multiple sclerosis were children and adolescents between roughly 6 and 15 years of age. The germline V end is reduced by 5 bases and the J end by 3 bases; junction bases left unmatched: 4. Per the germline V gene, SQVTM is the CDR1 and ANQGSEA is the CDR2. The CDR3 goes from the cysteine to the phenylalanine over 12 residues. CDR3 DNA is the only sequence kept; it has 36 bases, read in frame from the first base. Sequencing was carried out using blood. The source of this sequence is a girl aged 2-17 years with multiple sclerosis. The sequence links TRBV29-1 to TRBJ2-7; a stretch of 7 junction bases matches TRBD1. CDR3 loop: CSVTAGGYEQYF. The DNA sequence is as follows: TGCAGCGTTACGGCAGGGGGCTACGAGCAGTACTTC.